Included here is one T cell receptor (beta chain) sequence, with context. This entry is derived from a study of blood T cell repertoires in COVID-19. Deletions cut 7 bases from V and 1 base from J, with 14 bases between. This CDR3 is built from 15 residues. Germline CDR1 is LGHDT and CDR2 is YNNKEL (reference sequence). TCRdb's table, derived via immunoSEQ multiplex PCR, lists solely in-frame clones and lacks some. The repertoire holds approximately 200,000 clones, with around 88% as singletons. The chain is built from TRBV3-1 (or the pseudogene TRBV3-2) and TRBJ1-5; D unclear. Sequenced sample: peripheral blood. The receptor was isolated from a woman in her 30s with acute or convalescent COVID-19. The CDR3 DNA is TGTGCCAGCAAACCTTCTGGAGACAGCAATCAGCCCCAGCATTTT. As protein: CASKPSGDSNQPQHF.